These 10 T cell receptor beta chains were sequenced from one sample in a study of CD8+ T cells in alopecia areata. Extraction of RNA preceded its reverse transcription into cDNA, which served as the sequencing template. Data came from immunoSEQ multiplex PCR; TCRdb stores just in-frame clones and leaves some out. Observed in the sample are 90,000 to 130,000 clones, none of them singletons. Material for sequencing was lesional skin. The receptors here all came from a C3H/HeJ mouse with alopecia areata. Strain MHC haplotype: H2-k.

Regarding this clone: Each gene name is a mouse one. The read is 4 residues too short to cover the CDR3 end, so that end is filled in from the germline J gene. The gene calls are TRBV19 and TRBJ2-1; 9 bases fit TRBD2. The CDR3 consists of 15 residues. Germline V gene lookup returns CDR1 FNHDT and CDR2 SITEND (reference sequence). After removal of 0 bases from V and 4 bases from J, the junction contained 2 bases not matched to a gene. The CDR3 bases that were read are TGTGCCAGCAGTATAGCCTGGGGGGGGTATGCT. Translated: CASSIAWGGYA. The whole CDR3 sequence is CASSIAWGGYAEQFF.

Note on this clone: Genes here carry mouse names. CDR3: CASRRTGGQDTQYF. The sequenced part of the CDR3 DNA is TGTGCCAGCCGCAGGACTGGGGGGCAAGAC. The chain couples TRBV13-3 to TRBJ2-5; TRBD2 matches at 11 bases. The CDR3 goes on 4 residues after the read ends, and that part is filled in from the germline J gene. Per the germline V gene, CDR1 is NNHDY and CDR2 is SYVADS. V shed 7 bases and J 3 bases; nucleotides not matched to a gene: 4. The CDR3 has 14 amino acids.

Details on this clone: Mouse gene names and germline throughout. Incomplete CDR3 DNA: TGTGCCAGCAGTATTGGACAAAAATCCAACGAA. This gives the protein CASSIGQKSNE. In full, the CDR3 is CASSIGQKSNERLFF. The chain uses TRBV19 and TRBJ1-4, with D perhaps matching TRBD1 (5 bases). The CDR3 goes on 4 residues after the read ends, and that part is filled in from the germline J gene. Looked up from germline, CDR1 is FNHDT and CDR2 is SITEND (reference sequence). The CDR3 is made up of 15 amino acids. V was clipped by 2 bases and J by 2 bases, with 10 bases between them.

This clone was observed many times. The genes and germline here are from mouse. The missing CDR3 end, 4 residues past where the read stops, is filled in from the germline J gene. The chain is built from TRBV13-3 and TRBJ1-1; D not resolved. Germline CDR1 is NNHDY and CDR2 is SYVADS. The length of the CDR3 is 12 residues. Partial CDR3 DNA: TGTGCCAGCAGTGACCTGGGAACA. Translating it yields CASSDLGT. In full, the CDR3 is CASSDLGTEVFF.

Concerning this clone itself: Any gene name here is a mouse gene name. The read gets to within 4 residues of the CDR3 end, and the germline J gene fills in the rest. The chain joins TRBV14 to TRBJ1-2; tentatively, D is TRBD1 (6 bases). The CDR3 runs 14 residues. V was trimmed by 2 bases and J by 0 bases, leaving 8 bases between them. CDR1 is SGHDT and CDR2 is FRDEAV in the germline V gene. The covered CDR3 bases are TGTGCCAGCAGTTTATGGACAGCAAACTCC. Translation: CASSLWTANS. The CDR3 as a whole reads CASSLWTANSDYTF.

As to this clone: The listed TCRdb protein conflicts with the DNA translation at residue 10, and the protein shown is translated directly from the DNA. The listed genes are named as in mouse. The missing CDR3 end, 3 residues past where the read stops, is filled in from the germline J gene. J is TRBJ1-6 and V is TRBV19, with 9 bases lining up with TRBD1. TRBJ1-6 counts as an open reading frame of uncertain function. This CDR3 comprises 13 residues. Germline-derived CDR1 and CDR2 are FNHDT and SITEND (reference sequence). V trimming: 8 bases; J trimming: 9 bases; junction bases outside the gene matches: 6. The CDR3 bases that were read are TGTGCCAGTAAGGGACAGGGTAGTTCGCCC. It encodes CASKGQGSSP. The entire CDR3 protein reads CASKGQGSSPLYF.

This clone occurred a few times. The genes are named according to mouse. The read ends 4 residues before the CDR3 terminus; that terminus is restored from the germline J gene. V gene TRBV12-1 combines with J gene TRBJ2-1, with TRBD2 matching 9 bases. Germline CDR1 SGHSN, CDR2 HYEKVE. The CDR3 length is 16 residues. Trimming at V came to 0 bases and at J to 2 bases, leaving 4 bases not matched to a gene. The CDR3 is CASSLIRDWDYAEQFF. CDR3 bases read: TGTGCCAGCTCTCTCATCCGGGACTGGGACTATGCT.

This clone was counted a few times. The germline and genes are mouse ones. Read coverage stops 4 residues before the CDR3 terminus; the germline J gene supplies the remainder. This rearrangement joins TRBV1 to TRBJ1-2, with 9 nucleotides matching TRBD1. The CDR3 loop spans 15 amino acids. The germline CDR1 and CDR2 sequences are NSQYPW and LRSPGD (reference sequence). CDR3 region: CTCSAEGQGAYDYTF. Partial CDR3 DNA: TGCACCTGCAGTGCAGAGGGACAGGGCGCATAC.

For this clone: Gene names are the mouse ones. The CDR3 goes on 4 residues after the read ends, and that part is filled in from the germline J gene. The chain carries TRBV13-3 and TRBJ1-4; 7 nucleotides line up with TRBD1. The CDR3 length is 13 residues. Germline trimming cut 3 bases from V and 6 bases from J; bases unmatched to any gene: 2. The V gene's germline CDR1 is NNHDY and CDR2 SYVADS. The sequenced part of the CDR3 DNA is TGTGCCAGCAGTGGAGGGGGCCACGAA. Its protein is CASSGGGHE. The whole CDR3 is CASSGGGHERLFF.

This clone was seen a handful of times. Mouse gene names apply. The read stops 4 residues short of the end of the CDR3; the missing end is completed from the germline J gene. The chain combines TRBV13-3 with TRBJ2-1; TRBD2 agrees at 7 bases. With V trimmed by 6 bases and J by 3 bases, 3 bases remained unmatched. This CDR3 spans 13 amino acids. The germline V gene encodes CDR1 NNHDY and CDR2 SYVADS. The CDR3: CASKRGGYAEQFF. The sequenced part of the CDR3 DNA is TGTGCCAGCAAACGGGGGGGCTATGCT.